A single TCR beta chain is shown here with its context. This sample is part of a study of blood T cell repertoires in COVID-19. At the level of the study: The study drew acute and convalescent COVID-19 samples from the United States, Italy and Spain. T cells, B-cell-depleted T cells, or PBMCs provided the cDNA or gDNA that served as material.

Authors' methods: It was from reference gene primer amplification that nucleated cell counts were estimated. Repertoires were generated with immunoSEQ multiplex PCR, while TCRdb's copy carries only in-frame clones and drops some. Clone size and the V and J calls come from that table; the DNA yielded D and trimming. The sample includes 300,000 to 400,000 clones, around 90% of them seen just once. In Seattle, patients joined the study during active infection and were tracked longitudinally. V shed 5 bases and J shed 3 bases, with 13 bases lying between them. CDR1 and CDR2 from the germline V gene are GTSNPN and SVGIG (reference sequence). The CDR3 is 14 residues long.

The sequencing input was peripheral blood. The rearrangement uses TRBV30 and TRBJ2-2; D is perhaps TRBD1 (5 bases). The TCR comes from a woman aged 25 to 39 with COVID-19, enrolled during active disease. The CDR3 reads CAWQGYLYTGELFF. The DNA of the CDR3 is TGTGCCTGGCAGGGTTATCTGTACACCGGGGAGCTGTTTTTT.